Listed below are T cell receptor beta chains from one sample, sequenced in a study of neurological immune-mediated disorders. TCRdb re-called the 5' RACE reads through MiXCR, storing one row per CDR3 protein. Altogether roughly 50,000 distinct CDR3 sequences are present, roughly a quarter being singletons, with the ten largest covering 20% to 30%. The sample was PBMCs. All receptors come from a woman aged 70 to 79 in good health. CDR3s include the opening cysteine and the closing phenylalanine or tryptophan. D genes are given only for firm matches. Clone sizes are given selectively: once, few, many, or a class where the clone is expanded.

- TRBJ2-7 few TRBV20-1 CSARVSGVGVEQYF TGCAGTGCTAGAGTCTCAGGGGTCGGGGTTGAGCAGTACTTC
- TRBJ1-1 - TRBV6-5 CASSPERDVVNTEAFF TGTGCCAGCAGCCCTGAGAGGGACGTCGTGAACACTGAAGCTTTCTTT
TRBD1 TRBJ1-5 many TRBV28 CASSSPTGNQPQHF TGTGCCAGCAGTTCACCGACAGGGAATCAGCCCCAGCATTTT
TRBD2 TRBJ2-7 - TRBV9 CASSVRASGSYEQYF TGTGCCAGCAGCGTAAGGGCTAGCGGATCCTACGAGCAGTACTTC
- TRBJ1-5 - TRBV20-1 CSARGWDDSNQPQHF TGCAGTGCTAGAGGTTGGGACGATAGCAATCAGCCCCAGCATTTT
- TRBJ2-1 many TRBV3-1 CASSQESSQPYEQFF TGTGCCAGCAGCCAAGAAAGCTCCCAACCCTATGAGCAGTTCTTC
- TRBJ2-7 many TRBV28 CASSPLQGSYEQYF TGTGCCAGCAGTCCTCTACAGGGTTCCTACGAGCAGTACTTC
- TRBJ2-1 many TRBV12-3/TRBV12-4 CASGTLGSYNEQFF TGTGCCAGCGGGACCCTGGGTAGCTACAATGAGCAGTTCTTC
- TRBJ2-3 many TRBV20-1 CSAEPRDTQYF TGCAGTGCCGAGCCTAGGGATACGCAGTATTTT
TRBD2 TRBJ2-5 many TRBV5-1 CASSFSGSGTQYF TGCGCCAGCAGCTTTAGCGGGTCGGGGACCCAGTACTTC
- TRBJ2-3 - TRBV9 CASSLSSEMGDTQYF TGTGCCAGCAGCCTATCTTCGGAGATGGGAGATACGCAGTATTTT
- TRBJ1-2 - TRBV6-2/TRBV6-3 CASSYSSYGYTF TGTGCCAGCAGTTACTCGTCTTATGGCTACACCTTC
TRBD2 TRBJ2-7 many TRBV5-1 CASSPRTSGNYEQYF TGCGCCAGCAGCCCTAGGACTAGCGGGAACTACGAGCAGTACTTC
TRBD2 TRBJ2-2 many TRBV5-5 CASSLVGGAGELFF TGTGCCAGCAGCTTGGTTGGGGGGGCCGGGGAGCTGTTTTTT
TRBD2 TRBJ2-7 many TRBV4-1 CASSQGLARPNEQYF TGCGCCAGCAGCCAAGGACTAGCGAGACCTAACGAGCAGTACTTC
TRBD2 TRBJ2-7 many TRBV5-1 CASSLAIGTSLGEQYF TGCGCCAGCAGCTTGGCCATCGGGACTAGCCTGGGAGAGCAGTACTTC